Described below is a single T cell receptor beta chain sequence and its context. Its antigen remains unknown. This entry belongs to a study of cytomegalovirus exposure and HLA in healthy donors. Findings of the study overall: Near-uniform donor sequencing depth was presumed by presence/absence analyses. In vitro, a few CMV-associated chains proved specific for CMV antigens. Later, TCR association rates were found to vary by HLA locus, highest for DRB1 and lowest for HLA-C.

While unrecorded immune exposures were likely, the donors were nominally healthy when sampled. Germline V lookup: CDR1 SNHLY, CDR2 FYNNEI. The CDR3 spans 12 residues. This PCR relied on a set of 60 Vbeta primers and 13 Jbeta primers. Clones were read by immunoSEQ multiplex PCR, and TCRdb kept only the in-frame ones, dropping some. The sample shows some 150,000 clones, approximately 72% of them seen only once. Sequencing was carried out using PBMCs. The chain has TRBV2 and TRBJ1-6; D not certain. This TCR was recovered from a human donor in good health. The chain's CDR3 is CASQFSNSPLHF. In nucleotides, the CDR3 is TGTGCTTCCCAGTTCTCTAATTCACCCCTCCACTTT.